The rows below give T cell receptor beta chains drawn from one sample of a study of T cell responses to AZD1222 COVID-19 vaccine. The table came from immunoSEQ multiplex PCR; TCRdb's copy has only in-frame clones and leaves some out. The sample has about 120,000 clones, approximately 90% seen once; the top ten hold 8% to 9.5%. The sequencing here drew on peripheral blood, taken on day 0 of AZD1222 vaccination. The receptors derive from an adult in good health. The CDR3 runs from the conserved cysteine through the conserved F or W. D genes are given only for firm matches. Clone size is stated in some rows and not others, as once, few, many or a class when expanded.

>NA|TRBJ2-1|TRBV14|NA
TGTGCCAGCAGCCTACTTGACCGACGCAATGAGCAGTTCTTC
CASSLLDRRNEQFF
>NA|TRBJ2-5|TRBV5-4|NA
TGTGCCAGCAGCTTGGACCAAGAGACCCAGTACTTC
CASSLDQETQYF
>NA|TRBJ2-2|TRBV12-3/TRBV12-4|NA
TGTGCCAGCAGAACGCTTGGGACCGGGGAGCTGTTTTTT
CASRTLGTGELFF
>NA|TRBJ2-1|TRBV24-1|TRBD2
TGTGCCACCAGTGATTTGCAAGCGGGAGGCTACAATGAGCAGTTCTTC
CATSDLQAGGYNEQFF
>NA|TRBJ1-5|TRBV19|NA
TGTGCCAGTAGTACCCGACAAGATCAGCCCCAGCATTTT
CASSTRQDQPQHF
>NA|TRBJ1-5|TRBV7-9|TRBD1
TGTGCCAGCGCCCGGGACAGGGAGACTCAGCCCCAGCATTTT
CASARDRETQPQHF
>NA|TRBJ2-5|TRBV11-2|NA
TGTGCCAGCAGCTTAAGGGGTGATGGGGAGACCCAGTACTTC
CASSLRGDGETQYF
>NA|TRBJ2-7|TRBV10-3|TRBD1
TGTGCCATCAGTGAAACCGGGACAGGGAGCGACTACGAGCAGTACTTC
CAISETGTGSDYEQYF
>NA|TRBJ2-6|TRBV28|NA
TGTGCCAGCAGTTTAGGGATTTCTGGGGCCAACGTCCTGACTTTC
CASSLGISGANVLTF
>NA|TRBJ2-7|TRBV29-1|NA
TGCAGCGTTGGCCCGCCCTTCAAGCAGTACTTC
CSVGPPFKQYF
>NA|TRBJ2-7|TRBV10-2|NA
TGCGCCAGCAGGGACCGACCGGGATCACCATACGAGCAGTACTTC
CASRDRPGSPYEQYF
>NA|TRBJ1-3|TRBV6-5|TRBD1
TGTGCCAGCAGCCCGGGACAGGGGGACGGCACCATATATTTT
CASSPGQGDGTIYF
>NA|TRBJ1-4|TRBV5-1|TRBD1
TGCGCCAGCAGCTCCGGGACAGGGGACGAAAAACTGTTTTTT
CASSSGTGDEKLFF
>NA|TRBJ1-2|TRBV20-1|NA
TGCAGTGGCGAAGCTAACTATGGCTACACCTTC
CSGEANYGYTF
>few|TRBJ1-3|TRBV7-3|NA
TGTGCCAGCAGCTTAAACCCGGGGGCTGGAAACACCATATATTTT
CASSLNPGAGNTIYF
>NA|TRBJ1-3|TRBV30|NA
TGTGCCTGGAGTGTAAGGGGGGCTGGAAACACCATATATTTT
CAWSVRGAGNTIYF
>few|TRBJ2-3|TRBV9|TRBD2
TGTGCCAGCAGCGTAGAGAGCGGGAGAGCAGATACGCAGTATTTT
CASSVESGRADTQYF
>NA|TRBJ2-3|TRBV5-1|NA
TGCGCCAGCAGCCTGGAAACAAGTAGCACAGATACGCAGTATTTT
CASSLETSSTDTQYF
>NA|TRBJ2-3|TRBV30|NA
TGTGCCTGGTGCGCGACAGGGAGGACAGATACGCAGTATTTT
CAWCATGRTDTQYF
>NA|TRBJ1-4|TRBV15|NA
TGTGCCACCAGCAGAGATTTAGGGGCTAATGAAAAACTGTTTTTT
CATSRDLGANEKLFF
>NA|TRBJ2-7|TRBV5-1|TRBD2
TGCGCCAGCAGCTTGGCTGGGACTAGCGGATACGAGCAGTACTTC
CASSLAGTSGYEQYF
>NA|TRBJ1-3|TRBV18|TRBD1
TGTGCCAGCTCACCCGGGACAGGGCGCGTTACTTCTGGAAACACCATATATTTT
CASSPGTGRVTSGNTIYF
>NA|TRBJ1-3|TRBV28|NA
TGTGCCAGCAGTTCTCCTGAGGGTTCTGGAAACACCATATATTTT
CASSSPEGSGNTIYF
>NA|TRBJ2-7|TRBV30|NA
TGTGCCTGGAGTGTAAAACCGGGACGCACCTACGAGCAGTACTTC
CAWSVKPGRTYEQYF
>NA|TRBJ2-1|TRBV19|NA
TGTGCCAGTAGTCCAGCCCGAGAGGGTTCCCTTGAGCAGTTCTTC
CASSPAREGSLEQFF
>NA|TRBJ1-1|TRBV2|NA
TGTGCCAGCAGTAGAGAAATGAACACTGAAGCTTTCTTT
CASSREMNTEAFF
>once|TRBJ1-2|TRBV7-8|NA
TGTGCCAGCACACGGGGGGCGAACTATGGCTACACCTTC
CASTRGANYGYTF
>NA|TRBJ1-1|TRBV18|NA
TGTGCCAGCTCATCGGGTCAGAACACTGAAGCTTTCTTT
CASSSGQNTEAFF